Listed below are T cell receptor beta chains from one sample, sequenced in a study of cytomegalovirus exposure and HLA in healthy donors. Repertoires were generated with immunoSEQ multiplex PCR, while TCRdb's copy carries only in-frame clones and drops some. This table has over 150,000 clones, over 65% appearing once. The sequenced sample consisted of PBMCs. The receptors originated from a woman in her fifties or sixties in good health and CMV-seropositive. The CDR3 runs from the conserved cysteine through the conserved F or W. A D gene is named only where the DNA matches it firmly. Expanded clones get a size class; other rows say once, few or many, or leave the size out.

d_call: .
clone_size: .
j_call: TRBJ2-3
v_call: TRBV14
cdr3_nt: TGTGCCAGCAGCCGACTTCAAGTCGGGGTCCGCACAGATACGCAGTATTTT
cdr3_aa: CASSRLQVGVRTDTQYF

d_call: .
clone_size: .
j_call: TRBJ1-4
v_call: TRBV10-3
cdr3_nt: TGTGCCATCAGTGACCCGGGGGGACCTAATGAAAAACTGTTTTTT
cdr3_aa: CAISDPGGPNEKLFF

d_call: TRBD1
clone_size: .
j_call: TRBJ2-5
v_call: TRBV7-2
cdr3_nt: TGTGCCAGCAGCTTTGACAGGGGGCGGACGGAGACCCAGTACTTC
cdr3_aa: CASSFDRGRTETQYF

d_call: .
clone_size: .
j_call: TRBJ1-1
v_call: TRBV28
cdr3_nt: TGTGCCAGCAGTTTGGCCGGGACTGAAGCTTTCTTT
cdr3_aa: CASSLAGTEAFF

d_call: TRBD1
clone_size: .
j_call: TRBJ2-5
v_call: TRBV7-8
cdr3_nt: TGTGCCAGCACCCGACAGGGTGGGGAGACCCAGTACTTC
cdr3_aa: CASTRQGGETQYF

d_call: TRBD1
clone_size: .
j_call: TRBJ1-1
v_call: TRBV29-1
cdr3_nt: TGCAGCGCCGCTAGGGACAGGGGTTCTGAAGCTTTCTTT
cdr3_aa: CSAARDRGSEAFF

d_call: TRBD1
clone_size: .
j_call: TRBJ2-2
v_call: TRBV27
cdr3_nt: TGTGCCAGCTATTTCGGACAGGGACCCGGGGAGCTGTTTTTT
cdr3_aa: CASYFGQGPGELFF

d_call: TRBD2
clone_size: .
j_call: TRBJ2-7
v_call: TRBV5-6
cdr3_nt: TGTGCCAGCACCCGATGGGGACTAGCGGGAGGGATCACCTACGAGCAGTACTTC
cdr3_aa: CASTRWGLAGGITYEQYF

d_call: .
clone_size: .
j_call: TRBJ1-5
v_call: TRBV18
cdr3_nt: TGTGCCAGCTCACCTGCCCGGGGCAATCAGCCCCAGCATTTT
cdr3_aa: CASSPARGNQPQHF

d_call: TRBD1
clone_size: .
j_call: TRBJ2-2
v_call: TRBV5-5
cdr3_nt: TGTGCCAGCAGCCCCCGACAGGGGACCCTGAACACCGGGGAGCTGTTTTTT
cdr3_aa: CASSPRQGTLNTGELFF

d_call: .
clone_size: .
j_call: TRBJ1-4
v_call: TRBV29-1
cdr3_nt: TGCAGCGTTGTTATACGAGGGGAAAAACTGTTTTTT
cdr3_aa: CSVVIRGEKLFF

d_call: TRBD2
clone_size: .
j_call: TRBJ2-7
v_call: TRBV6-5
cdr3_nt: TGTGCCAGCAGACGCGGGGTAGCGGGTACCTACGAGCAGTACTTC
cdr3_aa: CASRRGVAGTYEQYF

d_call: .
clone_size: .
j_call: TRBJ1-5
v_call: TRBV4-1
cdr3_nt: TGCGCCAGCAGCCAAGATTTACAGGAAGATTGGTATAGCAATCAGCCCCAGCATTTT
cdr3_aa: CASSQDLQEDWYSNQPQHF

d_call: .
clone_size: few
j_call: TRBJ2-1
v_call: TRBV11-2
cdr3_nt: TGTGCCAGCAGCTATGCTAGTGAGCAGTTCTTC
cdr3_aa: CASSYASEQFF

d_call: .
clone_size: .
j_call: TRBJ1-2
v_call: TRBV9
cdr3_nt: TGTGCCAGCAGCGTAGTAGGGGACACTGGGCACTATGGCTACACCTTC
cdr3_aa: CASSVVGDTGHYGYTF

d_call: TRBD1
clone_size: .
j_call: TRBJ2-7
v_call: TRBV7-8
cdr3_nt: TGTGCCAGCAGCCAGGAGGGACAGGGCCTCTACGAGCAGTACTTC
cdr3_aa: CASSQEGQGLYEQYF

d_call: .
clone_size: .
j_call: TRBJ2-2
v_call: TRBV2
cdr3_nt: TGTGCCAGCAGTGAGAGTCAAGGGAGCGGGGAGCTGTTTTTT
cdr3_aa: CASSESQGSGELFF

d_call: .
clone_size: once
j_call: TRBJ1-1
v_call: TRBV5-8
cdr3_nt: TGTGCCAGCAGCTTGGGGGAGGGGATCCCGATGAACACTGAAGCTTTCTTT
cdr3_aa: CASSLGEGIPMNTEAFF

d_call: TRBD1
clone_size: .
j_call: TRBJ1-5
v_call: TRBV5-1
cdr3_nt: TGCGCCAGCAGCTTACAGGGGAATAGCAATCAGCCCCAGCATTTT
cdr3_aa: CASSLQGNSNQPQHF

d_call: TRBD2
clone_size: .
j_call: TRBJ2-3
v_call: TRBV18
cdr3_nt: TGTGCCAGCTCACCAAGCGCTAGCGGGAGGGATACGCAGTATTTT
cdr3_aa: CASSPSASGRDTQYF

d_call: .
clone_size: .
j_call: TRBJ1-2
v_call: TRBV27
cdr3_nt: TGTGCCAGCAGCCATGACAGGCCCGACGTGGGGGGCTACACCTTC
cdr3_aa: CASSHDRPDVGGYTF

d_call: .
clone_size: .
j_call: TRBJ2-7
v_call: TRBV7-2
cdr3_nt: TGTGCCAGCAGCTTACTCTTCACGGGGGAGCAGTACTTC
cdr3_aa: CASSLLFTGEQYF

d_call: .
clone_size: .
j_call: TRBJ1-2
v_call: TRBV7-2
cdr3_nt: TGTGCCAGCACCATGTCCCCAGATAACTATGGCTACACCTTC
cdr3_aa: CASTMSPDNYGYTF

d_call: TRBD2
clone_size: .
j_call: TRBJ2-5
v_call: TRBV2
cdr3_nt: TGTGCCAGCAGCACGAGACTAGCGGGGGGAGAGGCGACCCAGTACTTC
cdr3_aa: CASSTRLAGGEATQYF

d_call: .
clone_size: .
j_call: TRBJ1-5
v_call: TRBV18
cdr3_nt: TGTGCCAGCTCATCCTGGGGGGGCATGGGCAATCAGCCCCAGCATTTT
cdr3_aa: CASSSWGGMGNQPQHF

d_call: TRBD2
clone_size: few
j_call: TRBJ2-1
v_call: TRBV5-1
cdr3_nt: TGCGCCAGCAGCTTGGGCCCTTCGACTAGCGGAACCTACAATGAGCAGTTCTTC
cdr3_aa: CASSLGPSTSGTYNEQFF

d_call: .
clone_size: few
j_call: TRBJ2-1
v_call: TRBV7-9
cdr3_nt: TGTGCCAGCAGCCACGCGACAGGAGCCCACAATGAGCAGTTCTTC
cdr3_aa: CASSHATGAHNEQFF

d_call: .
clone_size: .
j_call: TRBJ2-7
v_call: TRBV15
cdr3_nt: TGTGCCACCAGCAGAGATCGGGGGACCACGAAGCAGTACTTC
cdr3_aa: CATSRDRGTTKQYF

d_call: .
clone_size: .
j_call: TRBJ2-7
v_call: TRBV28
cdr3_nt: TGTGCCAGCAGTCCCCTCGTCGTGGGGGCTGGCTACGAGCAGTACTTC
cdr3_aa: CASSPLVVGAGYEQYF

d_call: .
clone_size: .
j_call: TRBJ2-7
v_call: TRBV28
cdr3_nt: TGTGCCAGCAGGCAGGGAGGCTACGAGCAGTACTTC
cdr3_aa: CASRQGGYEQYF

d_call: TRBD1
clone_size: .
j_call: TRBJ2-1
v_call: TRBV6-5
cdr3_nt: TGTGCCAGCAGATTGGGACAGGCTAACAATGAGCAGTTCTTC
cdr3_aa: CASRLGQANNEQFF

d_call: TRBD2
clone_size: few
j_call: TRBJ2-7
v_call: TRBV4-2
cdr3_nt: TGTGCCAGCAGCCAAGATGCGGGGAGGGCCGACGAGCAGTACTTC
cdr3_aa: CASSQDAGRADEQYF

d_call: TRBD1
clone_size: .
j_call: TRBJ1-6
v_call: TRBV7-2
cdr3_nt: TGTGCCAGCAGCCCCCGACAGGGGTACAATTCACCCCTCCACTTT
cdr3_aa: CASSPRQGYNSPLHF

d_call: .
clone_size: .
j_call: TRBJ2-7
v_call: TRBV30
cdr3_nt: TGTGCCTGGAGACGATCCGGGACACCTTACGAGCAGTACTTC
cdr3_aa: CAWRRSGTPYEQYF

d_call: TRBD1
clone_size: few
j_call: TRBJ2-7
v_call: TRBV7-6
cdr3_nt: TGTGCCAGCAGCGCCCGGGACAGGGCATCATCCGAGCAGTACTTC
cdr3_aa: CASSARDRASSEQYF

d_call: TRBD1
clone_size: once
j_call: TRBJ2-7
v_call: TRBV2
cdr3_nt: TGTGCCAGCAGTGAACGGGACAGCTACGAGCAGTACTTC
cdr3_aa: CASSERDSYEQYF

d_call: .
clone_size: .
j_call: TRBJ2-5
v_call: TRBV29-1
cdr3_nt: TGCAGCGTATCTGGGGGGGAGACCCAGTACTTC
cdr3_aa: CSVSGGETQYF

d_call: TRBD1
clone_size: .
j_call: TRBJ2-2
v_call: TRBV4-2
cdr3_nt: TGTGCCAGCAGCCAAGAAGGCAACAGGGGCACCGGGGAGCTGTTTTTT
cdr3_aa: CASSQEGNRGTGELFF

d_call: .
clone_size: .
j_call: TRBJ2-7
v_call: TRBV28
cdr3_nt: TGTGCCAGCAGGTCCCAGGGATTGGGATATTACGAGCAGTACTTC
cdr3_aa: CASRSQGLGYYEQYF

d_call: .
clone_size: few
j_call: TRBJ2-1
v_call: TRBV14
cdr3_nt: TGTGCCAGCAGAAATGGTAGCAGTTACAACTCCTACAATGAGCAGTTCTTC
cdr3_aa: CASRNGSSYNSYNEQFF

d_call: TRBD2
clone_size: .
j_call: TRBJ2-4
v_call: TRBV19
cdr3_nt: TGTGCCAGTAGTCTTCATAGCGGGGGGGATAGCGCGAAAAACATTCAGTACTTC
cdr3_aa: CASSLHSGGDSAKNIQYF